The rows below give T cell receptor beta chains drawn from one sample of a study of identifying expanded T cells in peripheral blood. Libraries were prepared by immunoSEQ multiplex PCR; TCRdb keeps only in-frame clonotypes and omits some of them. The table has more than 95,000 clones, more than 80% seen once. Sequenced material: blood. Receptor source: a person aged 18 to 75 in good health. Both conserved end residues are part of each CDR3. The D gene is left open where the match is weak. A clone size is listed for some rows: how often the clone was seen (once, few, many), or a class if it is expanded.

TRBV5-1,TRBJ2-3,.,.,TGCGCCAGCAGCTACTCGGTAGACTCAGATACGCAGTATTTT,CASSYSVDSDTQYF
TRBV7-3,TRBJ2-1,.,TRBD2,TGTGCCAGCAGCCCCCAGCGGGGCCACAATGAGCAGTTCTTC,CASSPQRGHNEQFF
TRBV2,TRBJ2-1,.,TRBD1,TGTGCCAGCAGTCGACAGGGGGGTAGCAACAATGAGCAGTTCTTC,CASSRQGGSNNEQFF
TRBV5-5,TRBJ2-5,.,TRBD2,TGTGCCAGCAGCTCCGACGGACTAGCCATGTACCAAGAGACCCAGTACTTC,CASSSDGLAMYQETQYF
TRBV5-8,TRBJ2-3,.,.,TGTGCCAGCAGCGGGGGGTTAACGACAGATACGCAGTATTTT,CASSGGLTTDTQYF
TRBV11-3,TRBJ2-2,.,.,TGTGCCAGCAGCTTAGTCACCGGGGAGCTGTTTTTT,CASSLVTGELFF
TRBV18,TRBJ1-2,.,.,TGTGCCAGCTCACCACCGTCACAGGCCAGCTATGGCTACACCTTC,CASSPPSQASYGYTF
TRBV4-1,TRBJ1-2,.,.,TGCGCCAGCAGCCAAGAGCTGAACAGGGCCCCCTATGGCTACACCTTC,CASSQELNRAPYGYTF
TRBV7-8,TRBJ2-5,.,.,TGTGCCAGCAGCTCTCGGTGGGGGCGGGAGACCCAGTACTTC,CASSSRWGRETQYF
TRBV5-1,TRBJ2-3,.,.,TGCGCCAGCAGCTTGGGTGTACTAGCAGATACGCAGTATTTT,CASSLGVLADTQYF
TRBV7-9,TRBJ1-1,.,.,TGTGCCAGCATCAAAGCGGTACGAGGGAACACTGAAGCTTTCTTT,CASIKAVRGNTEAFF
TRBV4-3,TRBJ2-7,.,.,TGCGCCAGCAGCCAAGACCGCGGGACCATTTACGAGCAGTACTTC,CASSQDRGTIYEQYF
TRBV5-1,TRBJ2-1,.,.,TGCGCCAGCGAACAGGGAACCTCCTACAATGAGCAGTTCTTC,CASEQGTSYNEQFF
TRBV7-2,TRBJ1-5,.,.,TGTGCCAGCAGCTTAGAGGGGGTGAGTCAGCCCCAGCATTTT,CASSLEGVSQPQHF
TRBV25-1,TRBJ1-1,few,.,TGTGCCAGCAGTGGGATATTAGGACAGAGACTTGAAGCTTTCTTT,CASSGILGQRLEAFF
TRBV14,TRBJ1-2,once,.,TGTGCCAGCAGCCCCCAACAGAACTATGGCTACACCTTC,CASSPQQNYGYTF
TRBV6-1,TRBJ1-5,.,.,TGTGCCAGCAGGCCTCCCGGTTATAGCAATCAGCCCCAGCATTTT,CASRPPGYSNQPQHF
TRBV11-2,TRBJ1-3,.,.,TGTGCCAGCAGCTTATGGGCAAACACCATATATTTT,CASSLWANTIYF
TRBV7-9,TRBJ1-4,.,.,TGTGCCGTCCTGGCGGGTCCTGCAACTAATGAAAAACTGTTTTTT,CAVLAGPATNEKLFF
TRBV4-1,TRBJ1-2,few,.,TGCGCCAGCGCATCCGTGGGGTTGGGTGGCTACACCTTC,CASASVGLGGYTF
TRBV19,TRBJ1-1,.,.,TGTGCCAGTAGTATGGGATTGAGGACTTACATGAACACTGAAGCTTTCTTT,CASSMGLRTYMNTEAFF
TRBV10-3,TRBJ1-6,few,TRBD1,TGTGCCATCAGCAGGACAGGCGGTGGATCACCCCTCCACTTT,CAISRTGGGSPLHF
TRBV10-1,TRBJ2-1,.,.,TGCGCCAGCAGTGACGCGGGATCTTACAATGAGCAGTTCTTC,CASSDAGSYNEQFF
TRBV5-6,TRBJ2-3,.,.,TGTGCCAGCAGCTGGGGTGCTATAGGGACGGCCCCACGTACGCAGTATTTT,CASSWGAIGTAPRTQYF
TRBV30,TRBJ1-2,.,.,TGTGCCTGGAGTAGGGGGGCTCTCGCGAACTATGGCTACACCTTC,CAWSRGALANYGYTF
TRBV11-3,TRBJ2-1,.,TRBD2,TGTGCCAGCAGCGGGACTAGCGAATTACTGGAGCAGTTCTTC,CASSGTSELLEQFF
TRBV28,TRBJ1-3,.,TRBD1,TGTGCCAGCAGTTTAGGACAGGGAGGAAACACCATATATTTT,CASSLGQGGNTIYF
TRBV25-1,TRBJ2-4,once,TRBD1,TGTGCCAGCAGTGAAGGGACAGGGAATCCGTACTTC,CASSEGTGNPYF
TRBV6-5,TRBJ2-3,once,.,TGTGCCAGCAGCCGGGCCTACGCCCGAGATACGCAGTATTTT,CASSRAYARDTQYF
TRBV19,TRBJ2-7,.,TRBD1,TGTGCCAGTAGTGTCCCCGGGACAGGGAACTACGAGCAGTACTTC,CASSVPGTGNYEQYF
TRBV5-8,TRBJ2-2,few,TRBD1,TGTGCCAGCATCGCACGGGACAGGGCCGGGGAGCTGTTTTTT,CASIARDRAGELFF
TRBV5-6,TRBJ1-1,.,TRBD1,TGTGCCAGCAGTAACAGGGGGCACCTTGAAGCTTTCTTT,CASSNRGHLEAFF
TRBV6-6,TRBJ1-3,once,.,TGTGCCACGGAGGGGGTCTCTGGAAACACCATATATTTT,CATEGVSGNTIYF
TRBV6-5,TRBJ2-2,.,.,TGTGCCAGCACTAAGGAAAACACCGGGGAGCTGTTTTTT,CASTKENTGELFF
TRBV29-1,TRBJ1-1,.,TRBD1,TGCAGCGTGTTCGTGACAGGGCGGAGAACTGAAGCTTTCTTT,CSVFVTGRRTEAFF
TRBV2,TRBJ1-2,.,.,TGTGCCAGCAGGGATGGAGGGGGGAGCGGCTACACCTTC,CASRDGGGSGYTF
TRBV11-1,TRBJ1-2,.,.,TGTGCCAGCAGCTCCCCCCCGGGCGTACGGGGCTACACCTTC,CASSSPPGVRGYTF
TRBV9,TRBJ2-2,.,.,TGTGCCAGCAAGAGAGACGGGGAGCTGTTTTTT,CASKRDGELFF
TRBV30,TRBJ1-3,.,TRBD1,TGTGCCTGGAGTATCGGGGCAGGGGGCTCTGGAAACACCATATATTTT,CAWSIGAGGSGNTIYF
TRBV2,TRBJ1-4,.,.,TGTGCCACCCAAGACCCCGGGCCGACTGAAAAACTGTTTTTT,CATQDPGPTEKLFF
TRBV21-1,TRBJ2-7,.,.,TGTGCCAGCAGCAAAGGGGTAGGGCAGGGACAATACGAGCAGTACTTC,CASSKGVGQGQYEQYF
TRBV18,TRBJ2-7,.,.,TGTGCCAGCTCACTAGACATCTCCTACGAGCAGTACTTC,CASSLDISYEQYF
TRBV10-3,TRBJ1-1,.,TRBD1,TGTGCCATCAGAGAGACAGGGGGGACTGAAGCTTTCTTT,CAIRETGGTEAFF
TRBV2,TRBJ2-7,.,.,TGTGCCAGCAGTGATAGCGTGGTGGGAGACGAGCAGTACTTC,CASSDSVVGDEQYF
TRBV19,TRBJ1-2,.,.,TGTGCCAGTAGTATAGACCAGGGTGGAGGTGGCTACACCTTC,CASSIDQGGGGYTF
TRBV27,TRBJ2-7,.,TRBD1,TGTGCCACTGGGACAGCCCGCTACGAGCAGTACTTC,CATGTARYEQYF
TRBV7-9,TRBJ1-2,.,.,TGTGCCAGCAGCCCCCCCGGGGTCTATGGCTACACCTTC,CASSPPGVYGYTF
TRBV2,TRBJ2-5,.,.,TGTGCCAGCAGTGTCAGGAAGGGAAACAGGGGAGGGGGCAGAGAGACCCAGTACTTC,CASSVRKGNRGGGRETQYF
TRBV5-1,TRBJ2-1,.,TRBD1,TGCGCCAGCAGGAGACCGGGACAGGCGAACAATGAGCAGTTCTTC,CASRRPGQANNEQFF
TRBV7-9,TRBJ1-2,.,.,TGTGCCAGCAGTTACACCGGGACCCGGCCTGTCTATGGCTACACCTTC,CASSYTGTRPVYGYTF